This TCR beta chain was captured by sequencing in a study of T cell repertoires in cytomegalovirus infection. Study-level background: Signatures in public TCR beta sequences pointed to both CMV infection and matching HLA type.

V gave up 4 bases and J gave up 7 bases; unmatched junction bases: 13. This CDR3 comprises 16 residues. Germline lookup yields CDR1 LNHDA and CDR2 SQIVND (reference sequence). Whole-study findings and limits: Cumulative public TCR beta family frequency identified CMV carriers with the relevant HLA.

This clonotype has a handful of counts. The antigen is not known. TCRdb itself ran the reads through MiXCR, one entry per CDR3 protein. The sample records 450,000 to 650,000 distinct CDR3 sequences, 26% being singletons. Sequencing was carried out using PBMCs. The chain links TRBV19 to TRBJ2-1; 7 bases match TRBD2. This TCR derives from a human donor in good health (CMV status not recorded). Some clones in this sample may be carry-over from other donors' samples. The CDR3 DNA reads TGTGCCAGTAGTACCCCCAGCGGAGTGGGAGGGAATGAGCAGTTCTTC. This codes for CASSTPSGVGGNEQFF. Supplemented by reference TRBV19 and TRBJ2-1, the full variable domain reads DGGITQSPKYLFRKEGQNVTLSCEQNLNHDAMYWYRQDPGQGLRLIYYSQIVNDFQKGDIAEGYSVSREKKESFPLTVTSAQKNPTAFYLCASSTPSGVGGNEQFFGPGTRLTVL.